A single sample is the source of the 24 T cell receptor beta chains below, sequenced in a study of blood T cell repertoires in COVID-19. Profiled with immunoSEQ multiplex PCR; TCRdb holds only in-frame clones, not every one. The sample yields under 130,000 clones, approximately 80% seen once. The sequenced material came from peripheral blood. The receptors stem from a human donor in a cohort sampled during active COVID-19.

V usage is TRBV27 and J usage is TRBJ1-5; 7 bases agree with TRBD1. The CDR3 is made up of 13 amino acids. From germline, CDR1 is MNHEY and CDR2 SMNVEV (reference sequence). J was trimmed by 4 bases and V by 8 bases; bases with no gene match: 5. CDR3 sequence: CASGGQRNQPQHF. CDR3 DNA sequence: TGTGCCAGCGGGGGACAGCGGAATCAGCCCCAGCATTTT.

The chain recombines TRBV6-1 with TRBJ2-7; TRBD2 matches 8 bases. Germline CDR1 reads MNHNS; CDR2 reads SASEGT. The CDR3 is 12 amino acids. V lost 2 bases and J lost 8; bases outside the gene matches: 2. CDR3: CASSERGGQQYF. Written as DNA, the CDR3 is TGTGCCAGCAGTGAACGGGGGGGACAGCAGTACTTC.

This clone turned up a few times. The chain joins TRBV2 to TRBJ2-3; D remains ambiguous. The V end lost 10 bases, the J end lost 1 base, and 15 bases lay between the germline ends. Looked up from germline, CDR1 is SNHLY and CDR2 is FYNNEI. The length of the CDR3 is 14 residues. The DNA for the CDR3 is TGTGCCACTAGACCGGCTCTCGGCACAGATACGCAGTATTTT. It is translated as CATRPALGTDTQYF.

This rearrangement joins TRBV11-3 to TRBJ2-1; D may be TRBD1 (6 bases). Trimming shortened V by 3 bases and J by 14 bases, and 17 bases separated the two germline ends. The CDR3 length is 13 residues. CDR1 SGHNT and CDR2 YENEEA come from the germline V gene. CDR3 DNA sequence: TGTGCCAGCAGCTTGGGGGACATCGATCGCAAGTTCTTC. Translated, it gives CASSLGDIDRKFF.

This clone was seen a handful of times. The chain carries TRBV4-1 and TRBJ1-1, with unresolved D. V was shortened by 1 base and J by 6 bases, with 15 bases between the two germline ends. The CDR3 sequence is 15 residues long. Germline V gene data show CDR1 as MGHRA and CDR2 as YSYEKL. The CDR3 sequence is CASSQVETWVAEAFF. The CDR3 region has the DNA TGCGCCAGCAGCCAAGTCGAGACTTGGGTGGCTGAAGCTTTCTTT.

The chain has TRBV10-1 and TRBJ1-3, with D perhaps matching TRBD1 (5 bases). In germline, CDR1 is WNHNN, CDR2 SYGVQD (reference sequence). V lost 8 bases and J lost 6, with 23 bases in between. There are 16 residues in the CDR3. CDR3 nucleotide sequence: TGCGCCAGCCAAAGAGCCCCTTTGCAGGGCGAAAACACCATATATTTT. This encodes CASQRAPLQGENTIYF.

The chain links TRBV2 to TRBJ1-3; D uncertain. CDR3 length equals 15 residues. V was cut by 4 bases and J by 3 bases, with 13 bases left in between. Germline V gene sequence: CDR1 SNHLY, CDR2 FYNNEI. CDR3 nucleotides: TGTGCCAGCAGTGCGGACGGGGAAGTTGGAAACACCATATATTTT. Residues: CASSADGEVGNTIYF.

This chain connects TRBV30 to TRBJ2-3; TRBD2 aligns across 15 bases. V lost 3 bases and J lost 1; bases outside the gene matches: 8. The CDR3 totals 18 residues. Germline V gene sequence: CDR1 GTSNPN, CDR2 SVGIG (reference sequence). The CDR3 reads CAWSNGLAGGRGTDTQYF. The CDR3 DNA is TGTGCCTGGAGCAACGGACTAGCGGGGGGGAGGGGCACAGATACGCAGTATTTT.

The rearrangement joins TRBV5-1 to TRBJ1-4, with unresolved D. Trimming shortened V by 0 bases and J by 5 bases, and 8 bases separated the two germline ends. Per the germline V gene, CDR1 is SGHRS and CDR2 is YFSETQ. The CDR3 spans 14 residues. CDR3 in DNA: TGCGCCAGCAGCTTGGGGCAGGCAAATGAAAAACTGTTTTTT. It encodes CASSLGQANEKLFF. The variable domain in full, with the rest retrieved from reference TRBV5-1 and TRBJ1-4, is KAGVTQTPRYLIKTRGQQVTLSCSPISGHRSVSWYQQTPGQGLQFLFEYFSETQRNKGNFPGRFSGRQFSNSRSEMNVSTLELGDSALYLCASSLGQANEKLFFGSGTQLSVL.

The J gene is TRBJ2-3, the V gene TRBV25-1; TRBD2 matches at 10 bases. There are 15 residues in the CDR3. Looked up from germline, CDR1 is MGHDK and CDR2 is SYGVNS. The junction had 5 bases not matched to a gene; V was cut back by 5 bases and J by 3 bases. CDR3 nucleotide sequence: TGTGCCAGCAGTCCCAGTAGCGGGGGGACAGATACGCAGTATTTT. This translates into CASSPSSGGTDTQYF.

This rearrangement joins TRBV29-1 to TRBJ1-1; 7 bases match TRBD1. The CDR3 has 12 amino acids. Germline V gene lookup returns CDR1 SQVTM and CDR2 ANQGSEA. The V and J ends lost 8 bases and 5 bases, in that order; junction bases with no gene match: 8. The CDR3 bases are TGCAGCAGAGCAGGGGGAGGAACTGAAGCTTTCTTT. Its protein is CSRAGGGTEAFF.

J is TRBJ1-2 and V is TRBV30; TRBD1 aligns across 7 bases. The CDR3 runs to 15 residues. V shed 1 base and J 3 bases; nucleotides not matched to a gene: 8. CDR1 is GTSNPN and CDR2 is SVGIG in the germline V gene (reference sequence). DNA for the CDR3: TGTGCCTGGAGTGAACCTTGGACAGGCGACTATGGCTACACCTTC. Encoded protein: CAWSEPWTGDYGYTF.

The J gene is TRBJ1-6, the V gene TRBV9; D is perhaps TRBD1 (6 bases). Germline-derived CDR1 and CDR2 are SGDLS and YYNGEE. V lost 3 bases and J 10 bases, leaving 14 bases between the germline ends. The CDR3 totals 14 residues. This CDR3 reads CASSAAGAGSPLHF. CDR3 DNA sequence: TGTGCCAGCAGCGCCGCAGGGGCAGGGTCACCCCTCCACTTT.

This clone was picked up a small number of times. The rearrangement joins TRBV7-2 to TRBJ2-3; 10 nucleotides line up with TRBD2. The J segment lost 4 bases and the V segment lost 8 bases, leaving 9 bases of the junction unmatched. Germline V lookup: CDR1 SGHTA, CDR2 FQGNSA. The CDR3 length is 15 residues. The CDR3 region has the DNA TGTGCCAGCGGGGAGCGGGGGGGCGATGCAGATACGCAGTATTTT. It yields the protein CASGERGGDADTQYF.

This clone was observed at least ten times. The chain carries TRBV5-1 and TRBJ2-1; TRBD2 aligns across 8 bases. J was trimmed by 12 bases and V by 4 bases; bases with no gene match: 12. The germline gives CDR1 SGHRS, CDR2 YFSETQ. CDR3 size: 14 residues. CDR3 region: CASSPDGGAFVQFF. In DNA form, the CDR3 reads TGCGCCAGCAGCCCGGACGGGGGGGCATTCGTGCAGTTCTTC.

The chain links TRBV12-3 or TRBV12-4 to TRBJ2-5; maybe TRBD2 (6 bases). Between the trimmed V and J ends, which lost 8 bases and 5 bases, there was a span of 15 bases. The CDR3 has 13 amino acids. This CDR3 is CASSPAGLETQYF. Here the CDR3 DNA reads TGTGCCAGCTCCCCTGCGGGACTGGAGACCCAGTACTTC.

V is TRBV2 and J is TRBJ1-5; 8 nucleotides match TRBD1. CDR3 length: 14 residues. The germline V gene has CDR1 SNHLY and CDR2 FYNNEI. The ends lost 8 bases at V and 5 bases at J; junction bases unmatched: 8. DNA of the CDR3: TGTGCCAGCCACGGACAGGGTGTCTATCAGCCCCAGCATTTT. Translated, it gives CASHGQGVYQPQHF.

The V call is TRBV10-3, the J call TRBJ2-6, with 7 bases fitting TRBD1. The germline V gene encodes CDR1 ENHRY and CDR2 SYGVKD. Trimming at V came to 3 bases and at J to 3 bases, leaving 8 bases not matched to a gene. The CDR3 has 17 residues. The CDR3 sequence is CAISEAQGVGGANVLTF. CDR3 bases: TGTGCCATCAGTGAAGCGCAGGGGGTTGGTGGGGCCAACGTCCTGACTTTC.

CDR3 sequence reads: CASTAGPTYNEQFF. CDR3 DNA sequence: TGTGCCAGCACCGCGGGGCCCACCTACAATGAGCAGTTCTTC. This chain joins TRBV7-2 and TRBJ2-1; perhaps TRBD2 as D (6 bases). Germline V gives CDR1 SGHTA, CDR2 FQGNSA. This CDR3 spans 14 amino acids. The V end lost 7 bases, the J end lost 2 bases, and 12 bases lay between the germline ends. The full variable domain, completed using reference TRBV7-2 and TRBJ2-1, is GAGVSQSPSNKVTEKGKDVELRCDPISGHTALYWYRQSLGQGLEFLIYFQGNSAPDKSGLPSDRFSAERTGGSVSTLTIQRTQQEDSAVYLCASTAGPTYNEQFFGPGTRLTVL.

The chain links TRBV7-9 to TRBJ1-6; D remains ambiguous. The germline gives CDR1 SEHNR, CDR2 FQNEAQ (reference sequence). V was clipped by 7 bases and J by 10 bases, with 20 bases between them. The CDR3 consists of 15 residues. CDR3 sequence (DNA): TGTGCCAGCACCCACGATTTCCTGTTGGGCTCACCCCTCCACTTT. Translating gives CASTHDFLLGSPLHF.

The gene calls are TRBV4-2 and TRBJ1-1; D unresolved. CDR3 length: 15 residues. V lost 4 bases to trimming and J lost 5 bases, with 17 bases between them. The germline V gene encodes CDR1 LGHNA and CDR2 YNFKEQ. In DNA form, the CDR3 reads TGTGCCAGCAGCCGAGGAGAAGGAGCGGGGACTGAAGCTTTCTTT. It encodes CASSRGEGAGTEAFF.

Details on this clone: Compared with germline, one end of the junction differs, possibly owing to a read error. The rearrangement uses TRBV7-7 and TRBJ2-3; D possibly corresponds to TRBD1 (6 bases). Germline CDR1 SSHAT, CDR2 FNYEAQ (reference sequence). The length of the CDR3 is 14 residues. The CDR3 bases are TGTGCTAGCAGCTTAAACGCAGGGGAAGATACGCAGTATTTT. Its protein product is CASSLNAGEDTQYF. Using reference TRBV7-7 and TRBJ2-3 for the parts outside the CDR3, the full variable domain is GAGVSQSPRYKVTKRGQDVTLRCDPISSHATLYWYQQALGQGPEFLTYFNYEAQPDKSGLPSDRFSAERPEGSISTLTIQRTEQRDSAMYRCASSLNAGEDTQYFGPGTRLTVL.

This chain joins TRBV6-6 and TRBJ2-3; D is unclear. The CDR3 is 14 residues long. Germline V gives CDR1 MNHNY, CDR2 SVGAGI (reference sequence). Trimming removed 0 bases from V and 0 bases from J, with 4 bases in between. The CDR3 DNA sequence: TGTGCCAGCAGTTACTCGGCTAGCACAGATACGCAGTATTTT. Protein: CASSYSASTDTQYF.

The V and J genes are TRBV13 and TRBJ2-2, with D possibly being TRBD2 (6 bases). The CDR3 length is 17 residues. In germline, CDR1 is PRHDT, CDR2 FYEKMQ (reference sequence). V was cut by 0 bases and J by 4 bases, with 15 bases left in between. The CDR3 region has the DNA TGTGCCAGCAGCTTAGGCCTCGGGGACGGGGGCACCGGGGAGCTGTTTTTT. It encodes CASSLGLGDGGTGELFF.